What follows describes a single TCR beta chain. The sample is drawn from a study of blood T cell repertoires in COVID-19. Study context: Spain, Italy and the United States supplied samples that represented acute and convalescent COVID-19. T cells, B-cell-depleted T cells, or PBMCs supplied cDNA or gDNA.

The CDR3 runs 15 residues. Germline V lookup: CDR1 MNHEY, CDR2 SVGAGI. Trimming removed 1 base at V and 1 base at J, with 10 bases between. Original methodology: Estimated nucleated cell counts came from reference gene primer amplification. Using immunoSEQ multiplex PCR, the repertoire was profiled, and TCRdb retains in-frame clones only, with some absent. That table gives V, J and clone size, and the DNA gave D and trimming. This sample has approximately 140,000 clones, with approximately 88% found just once. The TCR sequence derives from a human donor in a cohort sampled during active COVID-19. Sequenced material: peripheral blood. The chain employs TRBV6-5 and TRBJ2-5; TRBD1 might be the D (6 bases). CDR3 sequence: CASSYLQGSQETQYF. CDR3 nucleotide sequence: TGTGCCAGCAGTTACTTACAGGGTTCCCAAGAGACCCAGTACTTC.